The source of this T cell receptor (beta chain) is a study of blood T cell repertoires in COVID-19. Study-level background: COVID-19 samples collected from the United States, Italy and Spain covered acute and convalescent phases.

Method: immunoSEQ multiplex PCR; TCRdb's copy keeps in-frame clones and lacks some. The sample lists about 90,000 clones; 80% were seen once. Trimming left V 5 bases short and J 0 bases short, with 7 bases between. Germline V gene data show CDR1 as KGHSY and CDR2 as FQNENV. The CDR3 consists of 14 residues. The TCR sequence derives from a woman aged 70-85 years with acute or convalescent COVID-19. The sequencing sample was made of peripheral blood. The chain combines TRBV16 with TRBJ1-4, with D perhaps TRBD1 (5 bases). CDR3 in amino acids: CASSGAATNEKLFF. CDR3 sequence (DNA): TGTGCCAGCAGCGGGGCCGCAACTAATGAAAAACTGTTTTTT.